The rows below give T cell receptor beta chains drawn from one sample of a study of human T cells and chemical hapten exposure. TCRdb re-analysed the RACE reads in MiXCR, keeping a single row per CDR3 protein. The top ten clones hold more than 7% of a sample with more than 65,000 distinct CDR3 sequences, around 30% of them seen once. This material consisted of whole blood, taken in connection with sensitization to the hapten diphenylcyclopropenone (DPC). Every receptor here comes from a man between 35 and 55 years old with alopecia areata. Some clones in this sample may be carry-over from other donors' samples. Both conserved end residues are part of each CDR3. Each record gives: J gene, V gene, clone size, D gene, CDR3 protein, CDR3 DNA. The D gene is left open where the match is weak. Size is omitted from some rows. Given values are once, few, many or a class for expanded clones.

TRBJ2-3 TRBV6-1 NA TRBD2 CASKFRASGRRSTDTQYF TGTGCCAGCAAGTTTCGGGCTAGCGGGAGACGAAGCACAGATACGCAGTATTTT
TRBJ1-1 TRBV21-1 NA NA CARTPGTNTEAFF TGTGCCAGAACACCGGGGACGAACACTGAAGCTTTCTTT
TRBJ1-2 TRBV6-2/TRBV6-3 NA NA CASTPDGYGYTF TGTGCCAGCACCCCGGACGGCTATGGCTACACCTTC
TRBJ2-7 TRBV3-1 few TRBD2 CASSQGLAGGREQYF TGTGCCAGCAGCCAAGGCCTAGCGGGAGGGCGGGAGCAGTACTTC
TRBJ1-2 TRBV27 NA NA CASKGIANYGYTF TGTGCCAGCAAGGGTATCGCTAACTATGGCTACACCTTC
TRBJ1-6 TRBV20-1 many NA CSARGGSSYNSPLHF TGCAGTGCTAGGGGCGGAAGCTCCTATAATTCACCCCTCCACTTT
TRBJ1-1 TRBV20-1 few NA CSAVRNTEAFF TGCAGTGCCGTACGGAACACTGAAGCTTTCTTT
TRBJ2-7 TRBV3-1 NA TRBD1 CASSPLYGQGGPEQYF TGTGCCAGCAGCCCTTTGTACGGACAGGGGGGCCCCGAGCAGTACTTC
TRBJ1-1 TRBV10-2 few NA CASSESGSKLEAFF TGCGCCAGCAGTGAGTCAGGGTCGAAGTTGGAAGCTTTCTTT
TRBJ2-7 TRBV28 few NA CASSRVGEQYF TGTGCCAGCAGCCGGGTCGGCGAGCAGTACTTC
TRBJ1-6 TRBV6-5 few NA CASSYSTTVASSYNSPLHF TGTGCCAGCAGTTACTCGACTACGGTGGCGAGCTCCTATAATTCACCCCTCCACTTT
TRBJ2-5 TRBV18 NA NA CASSPQEETQYF TGTGCCAGCTCACCACAGGAGGAGACCCAGTACTTC
TRBJ2-3 TRBV2 NA TRBD2 CASSEDPFRAGGPGTDTQYF TGTGCCAGCAGTGAAGACCCCTTTAGAGCGGGAGGGCCCGGCACAGATACGCAGTATTTT
TRBJ2-5 TRBV27 NA NA CASSRSQAQETQYF TGTGCCAGCAGTCGGTCACAGGCGCAAGAGACCCAGTACTTC
TRBJ1-6 TRBV7-2 few NA CASSPAVTGARNSPLHF TGTGCCAGCAGCCCAGCCGTGACGGGGGCCAGGAATTCACCCCTCCACTTT
TRBJ1-1 TRBV2 NA NA CASSDLRAYLRNFEAFF TGTGCCAGCAGTGACTTACGTGCATATCTCAGGAACTTTGAAGCTTTCTTT
TRBJ1-2 TRBV10-3 few TRBD1 CAISETGEGYGYTF TGTGCCATCAGTGAGACAGGGGAGGGCTATGGCTACACCTTC
TRBJ2-5 TRBV27 NA NA CASSFTGPETQYF TGTGCCAGCAGTTTTACCGGGCCAGAGACCCAGTACTTC
TRBJ1-4 TRBV2 NA NA CASSQNRATNEKLFF TGTGCCAGCAGCCAAAACAGAGCAACTAATGAAAAACTGTTTTTT
TRBJ1-5 TRBV20-1 NA NA CSARENNQPQHF TGCAGTGCTAGAGAAAACAATCAGCCCCAGCATTTT
TRBJ2-3 TRBV28 NA TRBD1 CASRAQGEISTDTQYF TGTGCCAGCAGAGCACAGGGGGAAATAAGCACAGATACGCAGTATTTT
TRBJ2-3 TRBV10-1 few NA CASSDDGLMGPDTQYF TGCGCCAGCAGTGACGACGGATTAATGGGTCCAGATACGCAGTATTTT
TRBJ2-2 TRBV12-3/TRBV12-4 NA NA CASSRSANTGELFF TGTGCCAGCAGTCGGTCCGCGAACACCGGGGAGCTGTTTTTT
TRBJ2-1 TRBV11-2 few TRBD2 CASSLGGGNEQFF TGTGCCAGCAGCTTAGGGGGGGGCAATGAGCAGTTCTTC
TRBJ2-4 TRBV28 few TRBD2 CASSLSGSGENIQYF TGTGCCAGCAGTCTAAGCGGGAGCGGGGAAAACATTCAGTACTTC
TRBJ2-7 TRBV6-5 NA TRBD2 CASSYGLAGGPGEQYF TGTGCCAGCAGTTACGGACTAGCGGGAGGGCCGGGAGAGCAGTACTTC
TRBJ1-6 TRBV7-2 NA NA CASSPLVQSYNSPLHF TGTGCCAGCAGCCCCCTGGTCCAGTCCTATAATTCACCCCTCCACTTT
TRBJ2-7 TRBV2 NA NA CASSRTATGEQYF TGTGCCAGCAGTAGGACAGCCACGGGCGAGCAGTACTTC
TRBJ1-1 TRBV5-4 NA NA CASSLEARTEAFF TGTGCCAGCAGCTTGGAAGCTCGGACTGAAGCTTTCTTT
TRBJ1-1 TRBV28 few TRBD1 CASSLRDRGSVNTEAFF TGTGCCAGCAGTTTACGGGACAGGGGATCGGTGAACACTGAAGCTTTCTTT
TRBJ2-1 TRBV12-3/TRBV12-4 NA TRBD2 CASSLAGSSYNEQFF TGTGCCAGCAGTCTAGCGGGAAGCTCCTACAATGAGCAGTTCTTC
TRBJ2-5 TRBV21-1 few NA CASSKSDRGEETQYF TGTGCCAGCAGCAAATCTGACAGGGGAGAAGAGACCCAGTACTTC
TRBJ2-7 TRBV28 NA NA CASSLPSSYEQYF TGTGCCAGCAGTTTGCCAAGCTCCTACGAGCAGTACTTC
TRBJ1-3 TRBV7-7 NA NA CASSFGPGSGNTIYF NA
TRBJ2-1 TRBV7-8 NA TRBD2 CASSSLTSGHNEQFF TGTGCCAGCAGCTCCCTAACTAGCGGACACAATGAGCAGTTCTTC
TRBJ2-5 TRBV11-1 NA NA CASSLLAMETQYF TGTGCCAGCAGCCTTCTAGCGATGGAGACCCAGTACTTC
TRBJ2-7 TRBV20-1 NA TRBD1 CSAQGDRAMYEQYF TGCAGTGCTCAAGGGGACAGGGCCATGTACGAGCAGTACTTC
TRBJ2-3 TRBV28 NA NA CASSTTGRDTQYF TGTGCCAGCAGCACGACCGGGAGAGATACGCAGTATTTT
TRBJ2-7 TRBV20-1 NA NA CSAKLGPYEQYF TGCAGTGCCAAGCTTGGCCCCTACGAGCAGTACTTC
TRBJ1-1 TRBV12-3/TRBV12-4 few TRBD1 CASSPRQGMNTEAFF TGTGCCAGCAGTCCCCGACAGGGGATGAACACTGAAGCTTTCTTT
TRBJ1-4 TRBV2 few NA CASGASNEKLFF TGTGCCAGCGGGGCATCTAATGAAAAACTGTTTTTT
TRBJ2-5 TRBV11-3 few NA CASSLTIAETQYF TGTGCCAGCAGCTTAACCATCGCAGAGACCCAGTACTTC